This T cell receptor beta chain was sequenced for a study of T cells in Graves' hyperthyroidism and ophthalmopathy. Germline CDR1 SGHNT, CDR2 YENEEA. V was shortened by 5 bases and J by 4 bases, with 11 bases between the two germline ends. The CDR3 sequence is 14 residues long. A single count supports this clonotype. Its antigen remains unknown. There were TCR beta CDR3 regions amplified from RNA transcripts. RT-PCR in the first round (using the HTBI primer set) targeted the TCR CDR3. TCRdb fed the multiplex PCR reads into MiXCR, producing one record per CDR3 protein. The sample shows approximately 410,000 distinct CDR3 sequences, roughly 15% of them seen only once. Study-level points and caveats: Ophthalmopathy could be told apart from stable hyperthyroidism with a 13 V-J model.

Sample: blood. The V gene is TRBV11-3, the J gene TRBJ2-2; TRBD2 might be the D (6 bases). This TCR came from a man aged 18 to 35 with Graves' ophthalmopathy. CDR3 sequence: CASSPGTVTGELFF. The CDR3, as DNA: TGTGCCAGCAGCCCCGGGACTGTCACCGGGGAGCTGTTTTTT.